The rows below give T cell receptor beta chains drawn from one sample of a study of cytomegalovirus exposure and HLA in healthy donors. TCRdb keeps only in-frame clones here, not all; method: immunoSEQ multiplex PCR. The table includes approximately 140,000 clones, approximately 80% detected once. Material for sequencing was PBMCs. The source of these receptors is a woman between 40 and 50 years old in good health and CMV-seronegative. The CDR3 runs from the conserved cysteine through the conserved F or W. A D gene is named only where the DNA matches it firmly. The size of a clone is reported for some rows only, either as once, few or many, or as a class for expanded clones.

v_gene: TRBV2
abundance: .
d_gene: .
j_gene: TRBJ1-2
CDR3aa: CASSIQGRRGYTF
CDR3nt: TGTGCCAGCAGTATACAGGGCCGGCGTGGCTACACCTTC

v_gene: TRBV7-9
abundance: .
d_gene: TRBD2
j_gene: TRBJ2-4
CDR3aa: CASSDATGLAKNSQYF
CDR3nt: TGTGCCAGCAGCGATGCGACCGGACTAGCCAAAAACAGTCAGTACTTC

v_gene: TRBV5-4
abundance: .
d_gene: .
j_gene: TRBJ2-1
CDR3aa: CASSSSSYNEQFF
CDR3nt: TGTGCCAGCAGCTCCAGCTCCTACAATGAGCAGTTCTTC

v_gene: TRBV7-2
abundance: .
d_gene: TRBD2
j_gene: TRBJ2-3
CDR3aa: CASSLLAGVGTDTQYF
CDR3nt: TGTGCCAGCAGCTTATTAGCGGGGGTGGGCACAGATACGCAGTATTTT

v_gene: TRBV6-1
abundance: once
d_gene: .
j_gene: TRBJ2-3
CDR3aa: CASQNSQDYTDTQYF
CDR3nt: TGTGCCAGCCAGAATAGCCAGGACTACACAGATACGCAGTATTTT

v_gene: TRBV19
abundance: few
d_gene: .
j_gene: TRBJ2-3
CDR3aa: CASRSRATTDTQYF
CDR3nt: TGTGCCAGTAGAAGCAGGGCCACCACAGATACGCAGTATTTT

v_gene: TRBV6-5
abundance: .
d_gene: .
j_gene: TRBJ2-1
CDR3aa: CASKTGYNEQFF
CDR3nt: TGTGCCAGCAAGACTGGGTACAATGAGCAGTTCTTC

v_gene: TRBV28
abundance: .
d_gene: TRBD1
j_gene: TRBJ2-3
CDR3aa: CASTVQGATDTQYF
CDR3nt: TGTGCCAGCACCGTACAGGGGGCTACAGATACGCAGTATTTT

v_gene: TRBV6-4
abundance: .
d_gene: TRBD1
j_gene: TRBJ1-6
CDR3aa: CASNGQGREVVPLHF
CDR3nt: TGTGCCAGCAACGGACAGGGGAGGGAAGTTGTGCCCCTCCACTTT

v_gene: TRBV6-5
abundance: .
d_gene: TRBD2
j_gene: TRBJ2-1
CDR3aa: CASSYISGRADNEQFF
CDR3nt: TGTGCCAGCAGTTACATTAGCGGGAGGGCCGACAATGAGCAGTTCTTC

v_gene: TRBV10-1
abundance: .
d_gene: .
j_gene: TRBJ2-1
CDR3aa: CASSRNRVGNEQFF
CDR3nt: TGCGCCAGCAGCCGAAACCGGGTGGGCAATGAGCAGTTCTTC

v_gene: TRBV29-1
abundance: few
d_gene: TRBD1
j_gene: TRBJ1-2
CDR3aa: CSVGRQGVGYGYTF
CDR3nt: TGCAGCGTTGGGAGACAGGGAGTCGGCTATGGCTACACCTTC

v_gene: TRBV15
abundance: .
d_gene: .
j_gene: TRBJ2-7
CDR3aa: CATSRPGWDVGGDEQYF
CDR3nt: TGTGCCACCAGCAGACCCGGATGGGACGTGGGGGGTGACGAGCAGTACTTC